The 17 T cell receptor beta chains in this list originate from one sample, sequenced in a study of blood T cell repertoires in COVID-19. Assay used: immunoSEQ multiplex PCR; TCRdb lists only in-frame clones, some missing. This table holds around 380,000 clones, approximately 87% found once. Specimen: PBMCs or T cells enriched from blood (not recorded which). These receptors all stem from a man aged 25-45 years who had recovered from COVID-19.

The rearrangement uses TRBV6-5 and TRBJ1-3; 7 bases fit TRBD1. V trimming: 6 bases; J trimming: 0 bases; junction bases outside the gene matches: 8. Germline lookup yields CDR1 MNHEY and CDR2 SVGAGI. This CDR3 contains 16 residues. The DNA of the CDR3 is TGTGCCAGCAGGTACACAGGGGCTAGCTCTGGAAACACCATATATTTT. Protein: CASRYTGASSGNTIYF.

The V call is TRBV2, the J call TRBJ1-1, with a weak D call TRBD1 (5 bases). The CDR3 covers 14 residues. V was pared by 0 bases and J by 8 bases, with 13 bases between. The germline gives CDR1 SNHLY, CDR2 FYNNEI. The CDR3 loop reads CASSEAPGTLEAFF. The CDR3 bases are TGTGCCAGCAGTGAAGCTCCAGGGACTTTAGAAGCTTTCTTT.

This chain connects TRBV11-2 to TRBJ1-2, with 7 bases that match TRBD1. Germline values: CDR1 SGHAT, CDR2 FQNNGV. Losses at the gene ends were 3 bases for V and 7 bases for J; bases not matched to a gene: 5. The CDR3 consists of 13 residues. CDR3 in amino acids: CASSFTGAAGYTF. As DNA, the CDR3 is TGTGCCAGCAGCTTCACAGGGGCGGCTGGCTACACCTTC.

CDR3 nucleotide sequence: TGTGCCAGCAGCTTAGCCGCCGGGACAGGGGGCGACGAGCAGTACTTC. Translating gives CASSLAAGTGGDEQYF. The chain couples TRBV7-8 to TRBJ2-7; 12 bases fit TRBD1. CDR3 length: 16 residues. V lost 0 bases to trimming and J lost 5 bases; unmatched junction nucleotides: 5. Germline CDR1 reads SGHVS; CDR2 reads FQNEAQ.

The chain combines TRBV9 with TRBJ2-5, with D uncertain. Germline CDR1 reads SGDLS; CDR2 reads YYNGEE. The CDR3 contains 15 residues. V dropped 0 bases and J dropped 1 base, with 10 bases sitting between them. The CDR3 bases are TGTGCCAGCAGCGTAGGGCCAGATCGCCAAGAGACCCAGTACTTC. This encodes CASSVGPDRQETQYF.

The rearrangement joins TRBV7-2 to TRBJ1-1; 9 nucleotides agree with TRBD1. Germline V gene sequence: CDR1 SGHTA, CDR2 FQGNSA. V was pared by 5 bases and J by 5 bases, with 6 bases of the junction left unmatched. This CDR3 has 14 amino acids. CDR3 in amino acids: CASSATGGGTEAFF. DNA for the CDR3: TGTGCCAGCAGCGCAACAGGGGGCGGAACTGAAGCTTTCTTT.

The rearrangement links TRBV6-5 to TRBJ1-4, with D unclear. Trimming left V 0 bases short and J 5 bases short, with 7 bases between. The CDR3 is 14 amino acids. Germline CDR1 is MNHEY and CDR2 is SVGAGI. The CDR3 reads CASSYSAENEKLFF. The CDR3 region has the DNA TGTGCCAGCAGTTACTCTGCGGAAAATGAAAAACTGTTTTTT.

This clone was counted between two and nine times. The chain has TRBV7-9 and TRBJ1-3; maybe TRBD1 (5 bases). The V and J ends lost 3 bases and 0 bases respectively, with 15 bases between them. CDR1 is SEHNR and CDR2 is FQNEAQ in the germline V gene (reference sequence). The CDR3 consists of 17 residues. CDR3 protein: CASSFSAWGSSGNTIYF. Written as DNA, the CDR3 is TGTGCCAGCAGCTTCTCCGCTTGGGGCAGCTCTGGAAACACCATATATTTT.

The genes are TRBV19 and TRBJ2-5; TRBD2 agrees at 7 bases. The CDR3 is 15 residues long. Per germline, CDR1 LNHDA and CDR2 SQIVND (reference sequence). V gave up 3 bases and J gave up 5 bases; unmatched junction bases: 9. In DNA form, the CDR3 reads TGTGCCAGTAGTATTGGGAGCGGGGCGGTGGAGACCCAGTACTTC. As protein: CASSIGSGAVETQYF.

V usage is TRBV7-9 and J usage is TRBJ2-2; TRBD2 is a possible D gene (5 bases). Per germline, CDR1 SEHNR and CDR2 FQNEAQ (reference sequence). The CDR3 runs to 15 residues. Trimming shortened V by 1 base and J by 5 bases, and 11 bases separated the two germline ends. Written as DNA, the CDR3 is TGTGCCAGCAGCTTAGATCCGGGAAATACCGGGGAGCTGTTTTTT. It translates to CASSLDPGNTGELFF.

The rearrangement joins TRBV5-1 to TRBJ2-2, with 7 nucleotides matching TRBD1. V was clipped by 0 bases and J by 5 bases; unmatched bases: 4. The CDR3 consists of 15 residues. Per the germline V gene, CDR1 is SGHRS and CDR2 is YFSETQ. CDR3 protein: CASSLEGGGTGELFF. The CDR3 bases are TGCGCCAGCAGCTTGGAAGGGGGCGGTACCGGGGAGCTGTTTTTT.

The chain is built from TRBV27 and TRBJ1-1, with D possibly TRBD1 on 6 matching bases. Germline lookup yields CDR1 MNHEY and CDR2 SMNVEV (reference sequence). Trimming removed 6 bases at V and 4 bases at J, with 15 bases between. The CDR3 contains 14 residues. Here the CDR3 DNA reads TGTGCCAGCAGGAACTTAACAGGGCCCACTGAAGCTTTCTTT. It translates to CASRNLTGPTEAFF.

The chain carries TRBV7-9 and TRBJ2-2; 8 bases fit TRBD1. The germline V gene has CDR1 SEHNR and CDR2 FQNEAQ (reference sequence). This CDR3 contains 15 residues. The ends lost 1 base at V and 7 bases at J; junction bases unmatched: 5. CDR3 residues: CASSLGDRPSGELFF. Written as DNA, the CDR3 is TGTGCCAGCAGCTTAGGGGACAGGCCCAGCGGGGAGCTGTTTTTT.

CDR3 DNA: TGTGCCTGGGCGGGACTTTCTAACACCGGGGAGCTGTTTTTT. Its translation: CAWAGLSNTGELFF. The chain uses TRBV30 and TRBJ2-2, with D possibly matching TRBD2 (6 bases). This CDR3 is 14 amino acids long. The ends were cut back, 5 bases at V and 2 bases at J, with 12 bases in the middle. Germline CDR1 GTSNPN, CDR2 SVGIG (reference sequence).

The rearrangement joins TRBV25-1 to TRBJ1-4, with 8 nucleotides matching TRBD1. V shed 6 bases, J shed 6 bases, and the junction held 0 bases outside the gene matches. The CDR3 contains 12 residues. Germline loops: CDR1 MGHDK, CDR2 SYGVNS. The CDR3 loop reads CASRQGDEKLFF. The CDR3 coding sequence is TGTGCCAGCAGACAGGGGGATGAAAAACTGTTTTTT.

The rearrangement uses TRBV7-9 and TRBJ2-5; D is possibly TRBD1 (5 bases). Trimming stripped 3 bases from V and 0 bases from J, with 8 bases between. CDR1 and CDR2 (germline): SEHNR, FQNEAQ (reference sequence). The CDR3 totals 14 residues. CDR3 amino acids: CASSLVTDQETQYF. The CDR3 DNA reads TGTGCCAGCAGCTTGGTGACAGACCAAGAGACCCAGTACTTC.

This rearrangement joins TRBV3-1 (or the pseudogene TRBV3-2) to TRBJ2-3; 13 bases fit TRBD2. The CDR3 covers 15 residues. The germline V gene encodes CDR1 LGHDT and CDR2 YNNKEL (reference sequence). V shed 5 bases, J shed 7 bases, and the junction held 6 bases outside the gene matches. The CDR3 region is CASSSGTSGINTQYF. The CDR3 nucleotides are TGTGCCAGCAGCTCTGGGACTAGCGGGATAAATACGCAGTATTTT.